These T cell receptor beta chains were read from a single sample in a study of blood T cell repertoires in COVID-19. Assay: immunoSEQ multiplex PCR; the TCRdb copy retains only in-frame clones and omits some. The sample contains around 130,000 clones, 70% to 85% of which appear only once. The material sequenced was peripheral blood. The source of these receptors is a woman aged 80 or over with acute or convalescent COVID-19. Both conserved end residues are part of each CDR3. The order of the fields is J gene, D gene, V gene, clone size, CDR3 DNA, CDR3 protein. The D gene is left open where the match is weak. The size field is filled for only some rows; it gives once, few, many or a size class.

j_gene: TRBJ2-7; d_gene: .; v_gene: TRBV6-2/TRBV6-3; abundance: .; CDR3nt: TGTGCCAGCAGTTACTCGATAGGGGGCGAGCAGTACTTC; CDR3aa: CASSYSIGGEQYF
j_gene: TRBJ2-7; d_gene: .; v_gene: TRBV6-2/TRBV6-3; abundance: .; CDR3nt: TGTGCCAGCAGTTACCGGTCTGCATACGAGCAGTACTTC; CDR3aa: CASSYRSAYEQYF
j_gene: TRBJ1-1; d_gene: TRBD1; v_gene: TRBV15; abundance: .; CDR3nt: TGTGCCACCAGCAGGGATTATAGGACAGGGGGAACTGAAGCTTTCTTT; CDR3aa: CATSRDYRTGGTEAFF
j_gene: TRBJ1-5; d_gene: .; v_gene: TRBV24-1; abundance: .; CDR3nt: TGTGCCACCAGTGACCGGACACGCAATCAGCCCCAGCATTTT; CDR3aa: CATSDRTRNQPQHF
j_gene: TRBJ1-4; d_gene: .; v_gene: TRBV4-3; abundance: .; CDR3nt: TGCGCCAGCAGCCAAGGAACTCAGGGAGGAGGTGAAAAACTGTTTTTT; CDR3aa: CASSQGTQGGGEKLFF
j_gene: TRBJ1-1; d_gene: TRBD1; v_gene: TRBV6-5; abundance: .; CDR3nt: TGTGCCAGCATCGACAGGGCTAGGAACACTGAAGCTTTCTTT; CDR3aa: CASIDRARNTEAFF
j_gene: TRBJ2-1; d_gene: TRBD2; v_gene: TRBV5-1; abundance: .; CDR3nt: TGCGCCAGCAGCCCCTTGACTAGCGGGAGTGAGAATGAGCAGTTCTTC; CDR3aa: CASSPLTSGSENEQFF
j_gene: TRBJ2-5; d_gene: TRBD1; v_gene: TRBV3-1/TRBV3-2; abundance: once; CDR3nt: TGTGCCAGCAGCCAAGGCCGACAGGGAATTCAAGAGACCCAGTACTTC; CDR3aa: CASSQGRQGIQETQYF
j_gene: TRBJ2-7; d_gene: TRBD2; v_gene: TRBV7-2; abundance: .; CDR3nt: TGTGCCAGCAGCTTATCTAGCGGGAGGAACGAGCAGTACTTC; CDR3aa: CASSLSSGRNEQYF
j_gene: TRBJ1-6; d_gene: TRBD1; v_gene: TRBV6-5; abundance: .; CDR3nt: TGTGCCAGCAGTTACTCAGGCACAGGGGTTAATTCACCCCTCCACTTT; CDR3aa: CASSYSGTGVNSPLHF
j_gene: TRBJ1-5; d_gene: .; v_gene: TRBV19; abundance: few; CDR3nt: TGTGCCAGTAGTATTCGCGGCGACAGGAGCAATCAGCCCCAGCATTTT; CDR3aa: CASSIRGDRSNQPQHF
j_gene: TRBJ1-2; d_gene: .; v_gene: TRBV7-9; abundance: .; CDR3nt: TGTGCCAGCATCCTGGAGCCTGGTGGCTACACCTTC; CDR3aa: CASILEPGGYTF
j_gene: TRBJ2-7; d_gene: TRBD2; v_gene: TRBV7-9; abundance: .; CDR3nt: TGTGCCAGCAGCTTAGGACTAGCGGGAGACGAGCAGTACTTC; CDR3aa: CASSLGLAGDEQYF
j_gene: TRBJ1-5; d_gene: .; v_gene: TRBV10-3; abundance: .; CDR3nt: TGTGCCATCAGTGAAGGGGCAAATAGCAATCAGCCCCAGCATTTT; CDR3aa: CAISEGANSNQPQHF
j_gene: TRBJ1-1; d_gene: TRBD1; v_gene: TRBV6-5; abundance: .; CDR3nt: TGTGCCAGCAGAACCGGGACAGGGTATGCTTTCTTT; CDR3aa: CASRTGTGYAFF
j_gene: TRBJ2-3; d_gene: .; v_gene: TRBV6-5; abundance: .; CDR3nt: TGTGCCAGCAGAGCTAGCCCAGATACGCAGTATTTT; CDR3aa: CASRASPDTQYF
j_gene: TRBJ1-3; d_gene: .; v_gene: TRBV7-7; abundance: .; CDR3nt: TGTGCTAGCAGCCCTTTACAGGGCCCTGGAAACACCATATATTTT; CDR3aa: CASSPLQGPGNTIYF
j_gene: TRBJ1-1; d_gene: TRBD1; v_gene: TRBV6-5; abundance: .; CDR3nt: TGTGCCAGCAGTCGGGACAGGGACACTGAAGCTTTCTTT; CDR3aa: CASSRDRDTEAFF
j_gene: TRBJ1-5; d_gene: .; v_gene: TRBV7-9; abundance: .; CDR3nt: TGTGCCAGCAGTCCCGGGGGGGATCAGCCCCAGCATTTT; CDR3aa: CASSPGGDQPQHF
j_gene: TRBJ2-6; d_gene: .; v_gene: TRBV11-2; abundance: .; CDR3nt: TGTGCCAGCAGCTCGAACCGAGGCAGTCCCTTCTCTGGGGCCAACGTCCTGACTTTC; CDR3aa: CASSSNRGSPFSGANVLTF
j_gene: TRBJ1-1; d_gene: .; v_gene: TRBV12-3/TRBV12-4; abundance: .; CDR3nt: TGTGCCAGCAGTTTGAGAGGTGCTGAAGCTTTCTTT; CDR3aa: CASSLRGAEAFF
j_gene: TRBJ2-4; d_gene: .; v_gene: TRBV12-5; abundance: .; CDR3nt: TGTGCTAGTGGTTTAGGAGGGGCGTACATTCAGTACTTC; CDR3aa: CASGLGGAYIQYF
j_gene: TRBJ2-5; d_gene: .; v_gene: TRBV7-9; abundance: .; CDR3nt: TGTGCCAGCAGCCCGTACCAAGAGACCCAGTACTTC; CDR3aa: CASSPYQETQYF
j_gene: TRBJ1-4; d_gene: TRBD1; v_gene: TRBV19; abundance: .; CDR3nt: TGTGCCAGTAGCCTCCCGGGACAGGGGTACGATGAAAAACTGTTTTTT; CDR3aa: CASSLPGQGYDEKLFF
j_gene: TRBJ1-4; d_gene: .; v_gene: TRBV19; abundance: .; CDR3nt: TGTGCCAGTAGTGGAACTGGTGGAGGCAGAAAACTGTTTTTT; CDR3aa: CASSGTGGGRKLFF
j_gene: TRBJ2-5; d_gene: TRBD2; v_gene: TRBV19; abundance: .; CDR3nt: TGTGCCAGTAGTATAGGGGGAGGGTCAGAGACCCAGTACTTC; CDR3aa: CASSIGGGSETQYF
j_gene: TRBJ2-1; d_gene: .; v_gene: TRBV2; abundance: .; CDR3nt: TGTGCCAGCAGTTTTCTAAAAAATGAGCAGTTCTTC; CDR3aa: CASSFLKNEQFF
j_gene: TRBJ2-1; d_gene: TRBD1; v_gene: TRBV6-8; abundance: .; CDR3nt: TGTGCCAGCAGTTGGCAGGGGGCCAATGAGCAGTTCTTC; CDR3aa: CASSWQGANEQFF
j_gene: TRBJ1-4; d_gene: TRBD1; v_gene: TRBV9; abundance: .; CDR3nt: TGTGCCAGCAGCGCTGACAGGGGGTGGGGTGAAAAACTGTTTTTT; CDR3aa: CASSADRGWGEKLFF
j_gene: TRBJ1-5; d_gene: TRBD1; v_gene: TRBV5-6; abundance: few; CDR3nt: TGTGCCAGCAGCTTGTTTCGACAGGGGGAGCGCAATCAGCCCCAGCATTTT; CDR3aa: CASSLFRQGERNQPQHF
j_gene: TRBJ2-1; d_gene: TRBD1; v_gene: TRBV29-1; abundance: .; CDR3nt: TGCAGCGTTCGACAGGGGACCCTGTACAATGAGCAGTTCTTC; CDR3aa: CSVRQGTLYNEQFF
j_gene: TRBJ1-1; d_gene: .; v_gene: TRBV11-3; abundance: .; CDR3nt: TGTGCCAGCAGCCTACAGGTTAGCACTGAAGCTTTCTTT; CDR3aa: CASSLQVSTEAFF
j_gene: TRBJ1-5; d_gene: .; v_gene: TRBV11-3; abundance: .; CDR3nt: TGTGCCCGTCAGGGTGGACGCAATCAGCCCCAGCATTTT; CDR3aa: CARQGGRNQPQHF
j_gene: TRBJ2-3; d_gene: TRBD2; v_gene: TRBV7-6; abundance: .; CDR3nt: TGTGCCAGCAGCTTAAGGCCTAGCGGGATTAGCACAGATACGCAGTATTTT; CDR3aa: CASSLRPSGISTDTQYF
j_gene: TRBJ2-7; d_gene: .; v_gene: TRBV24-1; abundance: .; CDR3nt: TGTGCCACCAGTGTTTTGGCCGGGGGGCGGGACGAGCAGTACTTC; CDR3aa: CATSVLAGGRDEQYF
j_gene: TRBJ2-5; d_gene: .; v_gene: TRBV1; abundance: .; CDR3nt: TGCACCAGCAGCCGCACGACTAGCCTTGAAGAGACCCAGTACTTC; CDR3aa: CTSSRTTSLEETQYF
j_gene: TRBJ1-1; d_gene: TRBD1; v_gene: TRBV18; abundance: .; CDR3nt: TGTGCCAGCTCACCGGGGACAGGCAACACTGAAGCTTTCTTT; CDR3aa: CASSPGTGNTEAFF
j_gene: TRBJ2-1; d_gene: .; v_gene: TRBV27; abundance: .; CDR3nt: TGTGCCAGCAGTTTATTGAGCGGGCGTGGTGAGCAGTTCTTC; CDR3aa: CASSLLSGRGEQFF
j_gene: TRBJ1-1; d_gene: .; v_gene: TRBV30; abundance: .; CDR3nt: TGTGCCTGGAGTGTACCTTTTAGAGGGAACACTGAAGCTTTCTTT; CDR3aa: CAWSVPFRGNTEAFF
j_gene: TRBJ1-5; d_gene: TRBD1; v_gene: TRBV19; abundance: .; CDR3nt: TGTGCCAGTAGTGCTACAGGGGGCCGCCAGCCCCAGCATTTT; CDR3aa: CASSATGGRQPQHF
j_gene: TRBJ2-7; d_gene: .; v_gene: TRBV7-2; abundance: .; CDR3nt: TGTGCCAGCAGCTTAGAAAACGACTTAAGCCAGTACTTC; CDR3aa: CASSLENDLSQYF
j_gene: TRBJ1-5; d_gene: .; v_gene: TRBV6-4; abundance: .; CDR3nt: TGTGCCAGCAGTGACCCCGGACTCTTCTTGGGCAATCAGCCCCAGCATTTT; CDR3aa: CASSDPGLFLGNQPQHF
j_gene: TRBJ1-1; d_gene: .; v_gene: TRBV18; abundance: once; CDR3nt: TGTGCCAGCTCACCATTTTTACAAGAGAACACTGAAGCTTTCTTT; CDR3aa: CASSPFLQENTEAFF
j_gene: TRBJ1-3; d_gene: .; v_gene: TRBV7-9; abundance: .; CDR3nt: TGTGCCAGCAGCTTCTCTCGGGTCGCTGGAAACACCATATATTTT; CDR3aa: CASSFSRVAGNTIYF
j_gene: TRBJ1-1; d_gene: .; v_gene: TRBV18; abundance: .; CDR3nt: TGTGCCAGCTCACCAGGACAGACACTGAACACTGAAGCTTTCTTT; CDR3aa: CASSPGQTLNTEAFF